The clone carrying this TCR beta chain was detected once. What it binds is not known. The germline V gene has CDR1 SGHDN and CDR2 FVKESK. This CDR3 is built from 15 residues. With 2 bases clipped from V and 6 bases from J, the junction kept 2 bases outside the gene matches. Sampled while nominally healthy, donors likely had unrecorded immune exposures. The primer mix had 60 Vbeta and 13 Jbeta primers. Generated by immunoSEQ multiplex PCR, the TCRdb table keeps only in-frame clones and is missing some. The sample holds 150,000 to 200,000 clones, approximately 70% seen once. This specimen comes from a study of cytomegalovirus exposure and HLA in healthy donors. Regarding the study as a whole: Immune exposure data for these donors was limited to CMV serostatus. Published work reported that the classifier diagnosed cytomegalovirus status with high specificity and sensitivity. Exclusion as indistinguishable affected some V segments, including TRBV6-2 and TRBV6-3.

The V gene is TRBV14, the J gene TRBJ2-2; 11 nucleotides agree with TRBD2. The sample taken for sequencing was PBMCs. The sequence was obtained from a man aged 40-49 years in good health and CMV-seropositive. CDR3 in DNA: TGTGCCAGCAGCCAAACTAGCGGGGGAGCCGGGGAGCTGTTTTTT. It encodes CASSQTSGGAGELFF.